These 29 T cell receptor beta chains came from one sample sequenced in a study of cytotoxic CD8 clonotypes in ibrutinib-treated CLL. Produced via immunoSEQ multiplex PCR; TCRdb's table is partial and in-frame only. The sample holds roughly 300,000 clones, about 72% seen once. The specimen was PBMCs, collected at disease progression, from a patient treated with ibrutinib. These receptors were obtained from a human donor with chronic lymphocytic leukemia.

The CDR3 here is CASSLGQAGNEQFF. The DNA for the CDR3 is TGCGCCAGCAGCCTGGGGCAGGCGGGTAATGAGCAGTTCTTC. This chain connects TRBV4-3 to TRBJ2-1; perhaps D is TRBD1 or TRBD2 (5 bases each). The CDR3 is 14 amino acids. Trimming removed 4 bases from V and 7 bases from J, with 14 bases in between. Germline values: CDR1 LGHNA, CDR2 YSLEER.

The rearrangement uses TRBV9 and TRBJ2-5, with 13 bases identical to TRBD2. The CDR3 runs to 16 residues. J gave up 5 bases and V 3 bases, and 7 bases lay outside the gene matches. Germline lookup yields CDR1 SGDLS and CDR2 YYNGEE. The CDR3 DNA is TGTGCCAGCAGCGCGACTAGCGGGGGGCCCCGGGAGACCCAGTACTTC. Its translation is CASSATSGGPRETQYF. Variable domain in full (rest from reference TRBV9 and TRBJ2-5): DSGVTQTPKHLITATGQRVTLRCSPRSGDLSVYWYQQSLDQGLQFLIQYYNGEERAKGNILERFSAQQFPDLHSELNLSSLELGDSALYFCASSATSGGPRETQYFGPGTRLLVL.

The CDR3 coding sequence is TGTGCCTGGAGTCCAACCGGGACAGGGGGGAGTTTCTACTCCTACGAGCAGTACTTC. This translates into CAWSPTGTGGSFYSYEQYF. This chain uses TRBV30 with TRBJ2-7; 11 bases agree with TRBD1. CDR1 and CDR2 (germline): GTSNPN, SVGIG (reference sequence). The J segment lost 0 bases and the V segment lost 2 bases, leaving 15 bases of the junction unmatched. The CDR3 covers 19 residues. The complete variable domain, with remaining parts taken from reference TRBV30 and TRBJ2-7, reads SQTIHQWPATLVQPVGSPLSLECTVEGTSNPNLYWYRQAAGRGLQLLFYSVGIGQISSEVPQNLSASRPQDRQFILSSKKLLLSDSGFYLCAWSPTGTGGSFYSYEQYFGPGTRLTVT.

The rearrangement links TRBV7-3 to TRBJ2-2; D remains unclear. V was cut by 5 bases and J by 7 bases, with 17 bases left in between. There are 15 residues in the CDR3. Germline CDR1 is SGHTA and CDR2 is FQGTGA. The CDR3 reads CASSPSPAAVGELFF. CDR3 sequence (DNA): TGTGCCAGCAGCCCGTCCCCCGCGGCGGTCGGGGAGCTGTTTTTT.

The J gene is TRBJ1-2, the V gene TRBV19; 8 bases match TRBD1. Trimming cost V 7 bases and J 6 bases; bases outside gene matches: 10. Germline lookup yields CDR1 LNHDA and CDR2 SQIVND (reference sequence). CDR3 length equals 14 residues. Written as DNA, the CDR3 is TGTGCCAGTAAGGATGCGGGACAGGTTGATGGCTACACCTTC. Encoded protein: CASKDAGQVDGYTF. Using reference TRBV19 and TRBJ1-2 for the parts outside the CDR3, the full variable domain is DGGITQSPKYLFRKEGQNVTLSCEQNLNHDAMYWYRQDPGQGLRLIYYSQIVNDFQKGDIAEGYSVSREKKESFPLTVTSAQKNPTAFYLCASKDAGQVDGYTFGSGTRLTVV.

The chain couples TRBV6-6 to TRBJ2-7, with TRBD2 matching 14 bases. Germline V gene data show CDR1 as MNHNY and CDR2 as SVGAGI (reference sequence). V was clipped by 4 bases and J by 5 bases; unmatched bases: 7. The CDR3 is 16 amino acids. The CDR3 nucleotides read TGTGCCAGCAGTTCACTGGGGACTAGCGGGAGCCACGAGCAGTACTTC. This gives the protein CASSSLGTSGSHEQYF.

The chain joins TRBV5-1 to TRBJ2-1, with D uncertain. The CDR3 totals 15 residues. Germline V gene sequence: CDR1 SGHRS, CDR2 YFSETQ. Trimming removed 0 bases at V and 8 bases at J, with 15 bases between. The CDR3 sequence is CASSLGPGILDEQFF. CDR3 nucleotides: TGCGCCAGCAGCTTGGGACCGGGCATTCTGGATGAGCAGTTCTTC.

This chain links TRBV29-1 with TRBJ1-6; 7 bases map to TRBD1. J lost 6 bases, V lost 6 bases, and 14 bases had no gene match. CDR3 length equals 16 residues. Looked up from germline, CDR1 is SQVTM and CDR2 is ANQGSEA. As DNA, the CDR3 is TGCAGCGTCCGCGGGGACGAGACAGGGTCTAATTCACCCCTCCACTTT. It yields the protein CSVRGDETGSNSPLHF.

The chain recombines TRBV29-1 with TRBJ2-3, with D hard to call. Per germline, CDR1 SQVTM and CDR2 ANQGSEA. This CDR3 has 14 amino acids. The ends were cut back, 3 bases at V and 0 bases at J, with 10 bases in the middle. Here the CDR3 DNA reads TGCAGCGTTGAGTCTACCCCGAGCACAGATACGCAGTATTTT. Amino acid sequence: CSVESTPSTDTQYF.

V usage is TRBV19 and J usage is TRBJ2-3; D not certain. Germline values: CDR1 LNHDA, CDR2 SQIVND (reference sequence). The CDR3 is made up of 15 amino acids. Between the trimmed V and J ends, which lost 2 bases and 0 bases, there was a span of 9 bases. CDR3 region: CASSIMWGSTDTQYF. Here the CDR3 DNA reads TGTGCCAGTAGTATAATGTGGGGAAGCACAGATACGCAGTATTTT.

This chain uses TRBV14 with TRBJ2-3; D unclear. Germline loops: CDR1 SGHDN, CDR2 FVKESK. There are 16 residues in the CDR3. V gave up 1 base and J gave up 8 bases, with 19 bases separating them. The CDR3 protein is CASSQVRPQSMGTQYF. CDR3 DNA: TGTGCCAGCAGCCAAGTACGTCCCCAAAGTATGGGTACGCAGTATTTT.

This clone was counted once. The chain carries TRBV10-3 and TRBJ1-5, with D unresolved. The CDR3 runs 14 residues. Trimming removed 2 bases at V and 6 bases at J, with 11 bases between. Looked up from germline, CDR1 is ENHRY and CDR2 is SYGVKD. CDR3 loop: CAISEVWSSQPQHF. The CDR3 DNA follows: TGTGCCATCAGTGAGGTCTGGTCCAGTCAGCCCCAGCATTTT.

CDR3 in amino acids: CASSARTGPSGANVLTF. The CDR3 DNA reads as TGTGCCAGTAGTGCCCGGACGGGTCCCTCTGGGGCCAACGTCCTGACTTTC. This chain links TRBV19 with TRBJ2-6; D ambiguous. V dropped 5 bases and J dropped 0 bases, with 14 bases sitting between them. The germline V gene has CDR1 LNHDA and CDR2 SQIVND (reference sequence). CDR3 size: 17 residues. Full variable domain (remainder filled in from reference TRBV19 and TRBJ2-6): DGGITQSPKYLFRKEGQNVTLSCEQNLNHDAMYWYRQDPGQGLRLIYYSQIVNDFQKGDIAEGYSVSREKKESFPLTVTSAQKNPTAFYLCASSARTGPSGANVLTFGAGSRLTVL.

The chain couples TRBV5-1 to TRBJ2-5, with 7 bases aligning to TRBD1. Trimming at V came to 0 bases and at J to 3 bases, leaving 11 bases not matched to a gene. This CDR3 comprises 17 residues. Germline assignment: CDR1 SGHRS and CDR2 YFSETQ. CDR3 loop: CASSLGGHGTAEETQYF. In DNA, the CDR3 is TGCGCCAGCAGCTTGGGGGGTCACGGGACAGCCGAAGAGACCCAGTACTTC.

The chain is built from TRBV23-1 and TRBJ2-1, with 8 nucleotides matching TRBD2. TRBV23-1 is given ORF status, its function remaining uncertain. This CDR3 is 15 amino acids long. The junction had 7 bases not matched to a gene; V was cut back by 7 bases and J by 2 bases. The CDR3 spells CASTRFGGAYNEQFF. For the CDR3, the DNA is TGCGCCAGCACCCGTTTCGGGGGGGCCTACAATGAGCAGTTCTTC.

The chain employs TRBV9 and TRBJ2-3, with D perhaps TRBD1 or TRBD2 (6 bases each). Trimming took off 0 bases at V and 0 bases at J, with 11 bases between the two ends. This CDR3 region has 16 residues. The V gene's germline CDR1 is SGDLS and CDR2 YYNGEE. The CDR3 DNA sequence: TGTGCCAGCAGCGTAGAAGGGGGGACTAGCACAGATACGCAGTATTTT. Protein sequence: CASSVEGGTSTDTQYF.

The V and J genes are TRBV6-6 and TRBJ2-1; 9 bases map to TRBD1. Trimming at V came to 6 bases and at J to 5 bases, leaving 8 bases not matched to a gene. Germline V lookup: CDR1 MNHNY, CDR2 SVGAGI (reference sequence). The CDR3 extends over 15 amino acids. The CDR3 DNA reads TGTGCCAGCAGGTCAACCGGGACAGGGCACAATGAGCAGTTCTTC. Residues: CASRSTGTGHNEQFF.

The chain is built from TRBV11-2 and TRBJ2-1; the match to TRBD2 covers 12 bases. This CDR3 is 15 amino acids long. Germline V gene data show CDR1 as SGHAT and CDR2 as FQNNGV. Trimming removed 5 bases from V and 4 bases from J; junction bases left unmatched: 3. The DNA of the CDR3 is TGTGCCAGCAGCACACTAGCGGGAGGATACAATGAGCAGTTCTTC. Its translation is CASSTLAGGYNEQFF. The full variable domain, with the rest looked up from reference TRBV11-2 and TRBJ2-1, is EAGVAQSPRYKIIEKRQSVAFWCNPISGHATLYWYQQILGQGPKLLIQFQNNGVVDDSQLPKDRFSAERLKGVDSTLKIQPAKLEDSAVYLCASSTLAGGYNEQFFGPGTRLTVL.

V gene TRBV18 combines with J gene TRBJ2-7, with D uncertain. The CDR3 sequence is 14 residues long. CDR1 and CDR2 from the germline V gene are KGHSH and LQKENI. Deletions cut 4 bases from V and 0 bases from J, with 10 bases between. The CDR3 DNA is TGTGCCAGCTCACTTAAGACCCCCTCCTACGAGCAGTACTTC. It codes for CASSLKTPSYEQYF.

The J gene is TRBJ2-7, the V gene TRBV15, with TRBD1 as a possible D gene (5 bases). Germline CDR1 and CDR2: LNHNV and YYDKDF (reference sequence). The CDR3 is 17 amino acids. V lost 0 bases, J lost 5 bases, and 20 bases lay in between. In DNA form, the CDR3 reads TGTGCCACCAGCAGAGATAGTCCCCTTGTCAGGGTCAACGAGCAGTACTTC. This gives the protein CATSRDSPLVRVNEQYF. The whole variable domain, remainder taken from reference TRBV15 and TRBJ2-7, is DAMVIQNPRYQVTQFGKPVTLSCSQTLNHNVMYWYQQKSSQAPKLLFHYYDKDFNNEADTPDNFQSRRPNTSFCFLDIRSPGLGDTAMYLCATSRDSPLVRVNEQYFGPGTRLTVT.

This chain joins TRBV18 and TRBJ2-7; D unresolved. The CDR3 sequence is 15 residues long. Trimming left V 3 bases short and J 0 bases short, with 12 bases between. The germline V gene has CDR1 KGHSH and CDR2 LQKENI. The CDR3 nucleotides are TGTGCCAGCTCACCTCCAACCTCCCGCTCCTACGAGCAGTACTTC. It translates to CASSPPTSRSYEQYF.

The chain carries TRBV9 and TRBJ2-1; 7 bases match TRBD2. J was trimmed by 8 bases and V by 0 bases; bases with no gene match: 5. Germline values: CDR1 SGDLS, CDR2 YYNGEE. There are 14 residues in the CDR3. The CDR3 protein is CASSVVVGGHEQFF. The CDR3 nucleotides read TGTGCCAGCAGCGTAGTTGTGGGAGGGCATGAGCAGTTCTTC.

The rearrangement links TRBV9 to TRBJ2-7; no clear D. This CDR3 spans 14 amino acids. Per germline, CDR1 SGDLS and CDR2 YYNGEE. The V end was cut by 3 bases, the J end by 2 bases, with 12 bases between. The CDR3 reads CASSAGSRTYEQYF. In DNA form, the CDR3 reads TGTGCCAGCAGCGCAGGCAGTAGGACCTACGAGCAGTACTTC.

The rearrangement links TRBV5-1 to TRBJ1-2; D not resolved. The CDR3 has 14 amino acids. Trimming removed 4 bases from V and 6 bases from J, with 16 bases in between. CDR1 and CDR2 (germline): SGHRS, YFSETQ. In DNA form, the CDR3 reads TGCGCCAGCAGCCCCTGGGATAGAAATAATGGCTACACCTTC. Its translation is CASSPWDRNNGYTF.

V and J are TRBV2 and TRBJ1-1; TRBD1 matches at 11 bases. Germline-derived CDR1 and CDR2 are SNHLY and FYNNEI. The J segment lost 10 bases and the V segment lost 4 bases, leaving 8 bases of the junction unmatched. The CDR3 is 14 amino acids. CDR3 nucleotides: TGTGCCAGCAGTGCTTTCGAGGACAGGGGGCCAGCTTTCTTT. Encoded protein: CASSAFEDRGPAFF.

This clone was seen a handful of times. This sequence joins TRBV18 and TRBJ1-1; D is unclear. CDR1 is KGHSH, CDR2 LQKENI, per germline. This CDR3 region has 13 residues. Trimming removed 3 bases from V and 6 bases from J, with 11 bases in between. DNA of the CDR3: TGTGCCAGCTCACCGGCGGAGCGGGCTGAAGCTTTCTTT. Its translation is CASSPAERAEAFF.

V and J are TRBV29-1 and TRBJ2-5; 11 nucleotides agree with TRBD2. The CDR3 consists of 14 residues. J gave up 3 bases and V 6 bases, and 6 bases lay outside the gene matches. Germline lookup yields CDR1 SQVTM and CDR2 ANQGSEA. This CDR3 reads CSVLLTSGKETQYF. The CDR3 region has the DNA TGCAGCGTCCTACTGACTAGCGGGAAAGAGACCCAGTACTTC. Supplemented by reference TRBV29-1 and TRBJ2-5, the full variable domain reads SAVISQKPSRDICQRGTSLTIQCQVDSQVTMMFWYRQQPGQSLTLIATANQGSEATYESGFVIDKFPISRPNLTFSTLTVSNMSPEDSSIYLCSVLLTSGKETQYFGPGTRLLVL.

The chain is built from TRBV29-1 and TRBJ2-7, with 9 nucleotides matching TRBD2. The germline CDR1 and CDR2 sequences are SQVTM and ANQGSEA. The CDR3 is 15 amino acids. V lost 1 base and J lost 3; bases outside the gene matches: 7. CDR3 nucleotide sequence: TGCAGCGTTGAAGGCTTCGCGGGGGGGGTCTACGAGCAGTACTTC. Translation: CSVEGFAGGVYEQYF.

The J gene is TRBJ2-7, the V gene TRBV5-8; possibly TRBD1 for D (5 bases). The length of the CDR3 is 17 residues. V was shortened by 6 bases and J by 3 bases, with 25 bases between the two germline ends. Germline-derived CDR1 and CDR2 are SGHTS and YDEGEE. The CDR3 loop reads CASTLTVLGARYYEQYF. The CDR3 DNA reads TGTGCCAGCACCCTCACGGTACTTGGGGCGCGGTACTACGAGCAGTACTTC.